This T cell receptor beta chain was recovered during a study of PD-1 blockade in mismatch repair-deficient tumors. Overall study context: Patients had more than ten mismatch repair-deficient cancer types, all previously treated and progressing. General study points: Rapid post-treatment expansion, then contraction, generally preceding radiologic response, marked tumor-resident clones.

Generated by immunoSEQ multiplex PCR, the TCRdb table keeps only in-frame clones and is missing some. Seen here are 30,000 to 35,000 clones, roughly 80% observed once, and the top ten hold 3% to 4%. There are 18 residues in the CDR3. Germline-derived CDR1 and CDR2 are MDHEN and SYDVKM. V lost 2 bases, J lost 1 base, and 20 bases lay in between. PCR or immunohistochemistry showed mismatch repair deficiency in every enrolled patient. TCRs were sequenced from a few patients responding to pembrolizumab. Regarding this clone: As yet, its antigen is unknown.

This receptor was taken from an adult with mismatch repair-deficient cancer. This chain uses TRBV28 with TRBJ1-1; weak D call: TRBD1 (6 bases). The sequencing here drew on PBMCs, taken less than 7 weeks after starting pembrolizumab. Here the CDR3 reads CASSLPSVGGGTNTEAFF. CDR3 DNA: TGTGCCAGCAGTTTACCCTCAGTGGGAGGGGGAACGAACACTGAAGCTTTCTTT. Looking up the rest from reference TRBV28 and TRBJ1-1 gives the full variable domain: DVKVTQSSRYLVKRTGEKVFLECVQDMDHENMFWYRQDPGLGLRLIYFSYDVKMKEKGDIPEGYSVSREKKERFSLILESASTNQTSMYLCASSLPSVGGGTNTEAFFGQGTRLTVV.